The 23 T cell receptor beta chains presented below share a single source sample, sequenced in a study of cytomegalovirus exposure and HLA in healthy donors. Libraries were prepared by immunoSEQ multiplex PCR; TCRdb keeps only in-frame clonotypes and omits some of them. The sample records fewer than 250,000 clones, 85% to 90% being singletons. The sample comprised PBMCs. These receptors originate from a man aged 18 to 29 in good health and CMV-seronegative.

The chain combines TRBV6-5 with TRBJ1-2; D perhaps matches TRBD1 (6 bases). The CDR3 totals 15 residues. The germline CDR1 and CDR2 sequences are MNHEY and SVGAGI. With 7 bases removed from V and 7 bases from J, the gap between germline ends came to 22 bases. CDR3 sequence: CASIGAGRGEVGYTF. The CDR3 coding sequence is TGTGCCAGCATCGGGGCGGGCAGGGGAGAGGTTGGCTACACCTTC.

The V call is TRBV10-1, the J call TRBJ2-2; 8 nucleotides match TRBD2. J gave up 1 base and V 3 bases, and 10 bases lay outside the gene matches. This CDR3 has 18 amino acids. CDR1 and CDR2 from the germline V gene are WNHNN and SYGVQD (reference sequence). CDR3 residues: CASSDVGGGPRNTGELFF. CDR3 DNA sequence: TGCGCCAGCAGTGATGTCGGGGGGGGGCCGCGGAACACCGGGGAGCTGTTTTTT.

V and J are TRBV10-3 and TRBJ1-2, with TRBD1 as a possible D gene (6 bases). CDR1 and CDR2 from the germline V gene are ENHRY and SYGVKD. This CDR3 has 14 amino acids. V was clipped by 0 bases and J by 4 bases, with 9 bases between them. The CDR3 DNA is TGTGCCATCAGTGAGTCGACAGGACGCTATGGCTACACCTTC. Translated: CAISESTGRYGYTF.

The rearrangement joins TRBV25-1 to TRBJ2-7, with D perhaps matching TRBD1 (5 bases). Per germline, CDR1 MGHDK and CDR2 SYGVNS. The CDR3 consists of 14 residues. V lost 1 base to trimming and J lost 3 bases, with 10 bases between them. CDR3 nucleotides: TGTGCCAGCAGTGAATCTGGCAGGGACTACGAGCAGTACTTC. Translated, it gives CASSESGRDYEQYF.

The chain employs TRBV5-1 and TRBJ2-5; no clear D gene. In germline, CDR1 is SGHRS, CDR2 YFSETQ. Trimming took 1 base from V and 2 from J, leaving 9 bases between them. CDR3 length equals 14 residues. The DNA for the CDR3 is TGCGCCAGCAGCTTGCAGGCTCCGCAAGAGACCCAGTACTTC. Translated: CASSLQAPQETQYF.

V is TRBV4-2 and J is TRBJ2-1; tentative D call: TRBD2 (6 bases). The germline CDR1 and CDR2 sequences are LGHNA and YNFKEQ. V was pared by 5 bases and J by 4 bases, with 18 bases between. The CDR3 runs to 16 residues. In nucleotides, the CDR3 is TGTGCCAGCAGCACGTGGGCGGGCGGGGTTTACAATGAGCAGTTCTTC. Its protein product is CASSTWAGGVYNEQFF.

Only one count was recorded for this clone. This sequence joins TRBV5-1 and TRBJ1-1; possible D gene TRBD1, 5 bases. This CDR3 is built from 13 residues. Germline loops: CDR1 SGHRS, CDR2 YFSETQ. Deletions cut 3 bases from V and 10 bases from J, with 16 bases between. The CDR3 region has the DNA TGCGCCAGCAGCTCTCAGGGAAGTGAAGGAGCTTTCTTT. Translated, it gives CASSSQGSEGAFF.

The chain couples TRBV11-2 to TRBJ1-2; no clear D gene. The CDR3 loop spans 15 amino acids. V lost 0 bases and J lost 12, with 20 bases in between. Germline V CDR1 and CDR2: SGHAT, FQNNGV. CDR3 in DNA: TGTGCCAGCAGCTTAGATCCTAAACGGAGAATAAAAAACACCTTC. It encodes CASSLDPKRRIKNTF. The full variable domain, its missing parts supplied by reference TRBV11-2 and TRBJ1-2, is EAGVAQSPRYKIIEKRQSVAFWCNPISGHATLYWYQQILGQGPKLLIQFQNNGVVDDSQLPKDRFSAERLKGVDSTLKIQPAKLEDSAVYLCASSLDPKRRIKNTFGSGTRLTVV.

The chain recombines TRBV9 with TRBJ2-7, with D perhaps TRBD2 (6 bases). This CDR3 region has 15 residues. CDR1 SGDLS and CDR2 YYNGEE come from the germline V gene. V lost 3 bases and J lost 1, with 14 bases in between. CDR3 DNA: TGTGCCAGCAGCGAGGAGGGAACAGCTTCCTACGAGCAGTACTTC. It translates to CASSEEGTASYEQYF. Looking up the rest from reference TRBV9 and TRBJ2-7 gives the full variable domain: DSGVTQTPKHLITATGQRVTLRCSPRSGDLSVYWYQQSLDQGLQFLIQYYNGEERAKGNILERFSAQQFPDLHSELNLSSLELGDSALYFCASSEEGTASYEQYFGPGTRLTVT.

The V and J genes are TRBV15 and TRBJ2-3; no clear D gene. Germline values: CDR1 LNHNV, CDR2 YYDKDF (reference sequence). This CDR3 has 13 amino acids. The V end lost 0 bases, the J end lost 6 bases, and 7 bases lay between the germline ends. The DNA of the CDR3 is TGTGCCACCAGCAGAGATCAGGATGATACGCAGTATTTT. Residues: CATSRDQDDTQYF.

In its sample, this clone was seen a few times. The V call is TRBV10-2, the J call TRBJ2-7; D not resolved. This CDR3 has 11 amino acids. The V gene lost 5 bases and the J gene lost 6 bases, with 8 bases spanning the gap. Germline CDR1 and CDR2: WSHSY and SAAADI. CDR3 sequence (DNA): TGCGCCAGCAGTTTTCAACTCGAGCAGTACTTC. Translation gives CASSFQLEQYF.

The rearrangement uses TRBV2 and TRBJ2-5, with 12 bases aligning to TRBD2. The CDR3 covers 15 residues. Trimming removed 5 bases from V and 4 bases from J; junction bases left unmatched: 5. Germline V gene lookup returns CDR1 SNHLY and CDR2 FYNNEI. DNA for the CDR3: TGTGCCAGCAGTCGACTAGCGGGAGCAGGAGAGACCCAGTACTTC. It codes for CASSRLAGAGETQYF.

The genes are TRBV5-1 and TRBJ2-5; D not resolved. There are 13 residues in the CDR3. The V end lost 4 bases, the J end lost 5 bases, and 12 bases lay between the germline ends. Germline-derived CDR1 and CDR2 are SGHRS and YFSETQ. CDR3 protein: CASSTSPPETQYF. The CDR3, as DNA: TGCGCCAGCAGCACATCGCCCCCGGAGACCCAGTACTTC.

The rearrangement uses TRBV10-2 and TRBJ2-7; TRBD2 matches at 8 bases. CDR3 size: 14 residues. CDR1 is WSHSY and CDR2 is SAAADI in the germline V gene. J was trimmed by 0 bases and V by 8 bases; bases with no gene match: 6. The CDR3 sequence: CASRRGGFSYEQYF. The CDR3 DNA reads TGCGCCAGCCGACGGGGGGGCTTCTCCTACGAGCAGTACTTC.

The genes are TRBV6-1 and TRBJ2-7, with D perhaps TRBD1 (5 bases). The germline gives CDR1 MNHNS, CDR2 SASEGT. CDR3 length equals 13 residues. Trimming took off 4 bases at V and 5 bases at J, with 12 bases between the two ends. CDR3 loop: CASSGQSPNEQYF. The CDR3 nucleotides are TGTGCCAGCAGTGGACAGTCCCCGAACGAGCAGTACTTC.

The chain carries TRBV10-3 and TRBJ2-1, with D tentatively TRBD2 (6 bases). V was clipped by 0 bases and J by 7 bases, with 16 bases between them. This CDR3 has 16 amino acids. Per the germline V gene, CDR1 is ENHRY and CDR2 is SYGVKD. The DNA of the CDR3 is TGTGCCATCAGTGAGTCCGAACTAATACGGGGGAATGAGCAGTTCTTC. Protein product: CAISESELIRGNEQFF.

The gene calls are TRBV27 and TRBJ1-3, with TRBD1 matching over 8 bases. Germline values: CDR1 MNHEY, CDR2 SMNVEV (reference sequence). The CDR3 sequence is 15 residues long. The V segment lost 5 bases and the J segment 3 bases; nucleotides outside the gene matches: 6. CDR3 amino acids: CASSTRTGFGNTIYF. CDR3 coding DNA: TGTGCCAGCAGTACAAGGACAGGGTTTGGAAACACCATATATTTT.

The J gene is TRBJ2-1, the V gene TRBV19; D uncertain. CDR1 LNHDA and CDR2 SQIVND come from the germline V gene (reference sequence). The CDR3 extends over 15 amino acids. The ends were cut back, 6 bases at V and 0 bases at J, with 12 bases in the middle. The CDR3 nucleotides read TGTGCCAGTAGAAGCTACTTAAGCTCCTACAATGAGCAGTTCTTC. This encodes CASRSYLSSYNEQFF.

This clone appeared once. The genes are TRBV5-1 and TRBJ2-3, with D possibly being TRBD2 (5 bases). The germline V and J ends were trimmed by 0 bases and 4 bases, with 6 bases remaining between them. The CDR3 runs 13 residues. CDR1 SGHRS and CDR2 YFSETQ come from the germline V gene. Here the CDR3 DNA reads TGCGCCAGCAGCTTGGGAGGGTCAGATACGCAGTATTTT. Amino acid sequence: CASSLGGSDTQYF.

The chain has TRBV10-2 and TRBJ2-1; the match to TRBD2 covers 11 bases. V lost 5 bases and J lost 7; bases outside the gene matches: 4. The CDR3 contains 14 residues. Germline V gene lookup returns CDR1 WSHSY and CDR2 SAAADI. The chain's CDR3 is CASSQASGGNEQFF. DNA for the CDR3: TGCGCCAGCAGTCAGGCTAGCGGGGGGAATGAGCAGTTCTTC.

This clone was detected once. This chain connects TRBV2 to TRBJ1-1; D is uncertain. V lost 9 bases and J lost 0, with 14 bases in between. CDR3 length: 14 residues. CDR1 and CDR2 from the germline V gene are SNHLY and FYNNEI. This CDR3 reads CASEPGTMNTEAFF. The CDR3 region has the DNA TGTGCCAGTGAGCCGGGAACTATGAACACTGAAGCTTTCTTT. Variable domain in full (rest from reference TRBV2 and TRBJ1-1): EPEVTQTPSHQVTQMGQEVILRCVPISNHLYFYWYRQILGQKVEFLVSFYNNEISEKSEIFDDQFSVERPDGSNFTLKIRSTKLEDSAMYFCASEPGTMNTEAFFGQGTRLTVV.

This chain links TRBV5-6 with TRBJ1-5; the D is unclear. The CDR3 extends over 18 amino acids. Between the trimmed V and J ends, which lost 1 base and 3 bases, there was a span of 20 bases. In germline, CDR1 is SGHDT, CDR2 YYEEEE. CDR3: CASSLTTGGSAYNQPQHF. CDR3 in DNA: TGTGCCAGCAGCTTGACCACGGGAGGAAGTGCCTACAATCAGCCCCAGCATTTT.

The chain has TRBV18 and TRBJ2-7, with 12 bases lining up with TRBD2. The CDR3 consists of 14 residues. Losses at the gene ends were 6 bases for V and 4 bases for J; bases not matched to a gene: 4. The germline gives CDR1 KGHSH, CDR2 LQKENI. The CDR3 region is CASSRLAGAYEQYF. CDR3 in DNA: TGTGCCAGCTCTAGACTAGCGGGAGCGTACGAGCAGTACTTC.